This TCR beta chain was identified during a study of sequential checkpoint blockade in melanoma. The assay was immunoSEQ multiplex PCR, and TCRdb's table has in-frame clones only and misses some. The repertoire holds around 18,000 clones, with just over 70% as singletons. Treatment here: randomized to nivolumab then ipilimumab (arm A) or the reverse (arm B). Live CD3+CD8+ CD19− CD56− cells were sorted from PBMCs. With V trimmed by 0 bases and J by 7 bases, 5 bases remained unmatched. The CDR3 extends over 14 amino acids. Per germline, CDR1 MNHEY and CDR2 SVGAGI. The chain uses TRBV6-5 and TRBJ2-7, with TRBD1 identical over 8 bases. The sample in question was CD8+ T cells sorted from blood (inferred from file names), obtained from a patient given nivolumab and ipilimumab in sequence. This clonotype originated in a human donor with melanoma. Written as DNA, the CDR3 is TGTGCCAGCAGTTACTCGGGCAGGGGGCAAGAGCAGTACTTC. Residues: CASSYSGRGQEQYF.